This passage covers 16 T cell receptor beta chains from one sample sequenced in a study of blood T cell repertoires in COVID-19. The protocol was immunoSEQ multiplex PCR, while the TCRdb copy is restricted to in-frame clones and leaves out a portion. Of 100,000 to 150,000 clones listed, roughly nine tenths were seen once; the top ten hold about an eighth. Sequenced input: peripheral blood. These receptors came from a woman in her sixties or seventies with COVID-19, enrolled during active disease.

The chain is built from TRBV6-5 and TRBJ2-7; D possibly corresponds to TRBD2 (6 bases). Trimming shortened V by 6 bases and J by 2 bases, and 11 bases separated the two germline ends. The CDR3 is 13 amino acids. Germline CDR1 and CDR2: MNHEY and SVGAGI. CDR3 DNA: TGTGCCAGCAGCCCCCCGGGGGCCTACGAGCAGTACTTC. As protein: CASSPPGAYEQYF.

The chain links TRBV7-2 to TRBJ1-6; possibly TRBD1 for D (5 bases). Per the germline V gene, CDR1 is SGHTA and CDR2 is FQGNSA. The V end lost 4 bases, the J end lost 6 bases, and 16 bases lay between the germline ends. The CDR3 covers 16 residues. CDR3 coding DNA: TGTGCCAGCAGCTCCACCTCAGGGACTGCTAATTCACCCCTCCACTTT. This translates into CASSSTSGTANSPLHF.

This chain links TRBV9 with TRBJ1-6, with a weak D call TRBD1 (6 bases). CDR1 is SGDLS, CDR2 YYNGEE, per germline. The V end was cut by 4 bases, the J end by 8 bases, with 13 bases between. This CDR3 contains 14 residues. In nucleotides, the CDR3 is TGTGCCAGCAGCTGGGGAGGGGGTGATTCACCCCTCCACTTT. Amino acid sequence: CASSWGGGDSPLHF.

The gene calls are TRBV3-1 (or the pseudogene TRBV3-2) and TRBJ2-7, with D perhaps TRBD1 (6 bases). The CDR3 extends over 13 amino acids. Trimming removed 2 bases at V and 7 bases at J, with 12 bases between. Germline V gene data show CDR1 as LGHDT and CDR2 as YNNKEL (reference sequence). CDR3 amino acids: CASSQRGRGEQYF. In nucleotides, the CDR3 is TGTGCCAGCAGCCAACGAGGCAGGGGAGAGCAGTACTTC.

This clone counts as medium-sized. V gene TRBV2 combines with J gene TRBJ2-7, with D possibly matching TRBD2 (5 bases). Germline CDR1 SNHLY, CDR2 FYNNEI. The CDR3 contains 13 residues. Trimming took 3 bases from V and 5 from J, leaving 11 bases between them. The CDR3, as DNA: TGTGCCAGCAGTGATGTCGGGGAAAACGAGCAGTACTTC. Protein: CASSDVGENEQYF. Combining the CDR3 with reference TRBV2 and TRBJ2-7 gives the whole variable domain EPEVTQTPSHQVTQMGQEVILRCVPISNHLYFYWYRQILGQKVEFLVSFYNNEISEKSEIFDDQFSVERPDGSNFTLKIRSTKLEDSAMYFCASSDVGENEQYFGPGTRLTVT.

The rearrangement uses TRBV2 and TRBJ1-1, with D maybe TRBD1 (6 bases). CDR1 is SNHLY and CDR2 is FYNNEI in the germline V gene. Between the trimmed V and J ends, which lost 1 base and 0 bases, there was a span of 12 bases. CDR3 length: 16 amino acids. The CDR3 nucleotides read TGTGCCAGCAGTGAAGGGGGGGGCGGCATGAACACTGAAGCTTTCTTT. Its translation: CASSEGGGGMNTEAFF.

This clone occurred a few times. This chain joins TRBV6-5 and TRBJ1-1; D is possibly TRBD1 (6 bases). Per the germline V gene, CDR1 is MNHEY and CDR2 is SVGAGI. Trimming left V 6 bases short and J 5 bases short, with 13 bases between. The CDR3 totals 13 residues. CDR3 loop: CASSPGQLTEAFF. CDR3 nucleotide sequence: TGTGCCAGCAGCCCGGGACAATTAACTGAAGCTTTCTTT.

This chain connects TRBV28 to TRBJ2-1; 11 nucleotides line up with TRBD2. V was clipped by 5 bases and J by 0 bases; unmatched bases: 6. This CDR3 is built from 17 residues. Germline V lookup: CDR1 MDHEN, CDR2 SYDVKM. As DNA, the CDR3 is TGTGCCAGCAGTCTAGCGGGGGGTCCTCTCTCCTACAATGAGCAGTTCTTC. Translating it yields CASSLAGGPLSYNEQFF.

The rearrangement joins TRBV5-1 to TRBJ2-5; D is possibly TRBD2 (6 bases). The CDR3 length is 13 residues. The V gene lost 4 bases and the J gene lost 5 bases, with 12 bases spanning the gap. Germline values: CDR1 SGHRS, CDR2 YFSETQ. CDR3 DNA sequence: TGCGCCAGCAGCGGGGGGACGGTGGAGACCCAGTACTTC. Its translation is CASSGGTVETQYF.

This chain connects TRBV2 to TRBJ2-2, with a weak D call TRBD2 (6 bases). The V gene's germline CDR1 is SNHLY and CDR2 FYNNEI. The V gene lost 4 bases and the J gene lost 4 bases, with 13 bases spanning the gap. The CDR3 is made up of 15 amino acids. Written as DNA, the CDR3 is TGTGCCAGCAGTGTCTTACCCGGGGGCACCGGGGAGCTGTTTTTT. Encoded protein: CASSVLPGGTGELFF.

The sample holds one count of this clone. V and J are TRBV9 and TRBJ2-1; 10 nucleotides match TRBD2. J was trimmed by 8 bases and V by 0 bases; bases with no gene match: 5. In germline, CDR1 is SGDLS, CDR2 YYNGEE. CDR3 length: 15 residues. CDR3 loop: CASSVVAGGWDEQFF. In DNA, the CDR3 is TGTGCCAGCAGCGTAGTAGCGGGGGGCTGGGATGAGCAGTTCTTC. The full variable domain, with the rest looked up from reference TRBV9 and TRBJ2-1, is DSGVTQTPKHLITATGQRVTLRCSPRSGDLSVYWYQQSLDQGLQFLIQYYNGEERAKGNILERFSAQQFPDLHSELNLSSLELGDSALYFCASSVVAGGWDEQFFGPGTRLTVL.

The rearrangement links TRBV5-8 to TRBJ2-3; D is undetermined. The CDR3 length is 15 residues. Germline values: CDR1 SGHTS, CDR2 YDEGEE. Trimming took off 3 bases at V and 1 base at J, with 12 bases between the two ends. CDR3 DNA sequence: TGTGCCAGCAGCTACAGTGACCCACGCACAGATACGCAGTATTTT. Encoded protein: CASSYSDPRTDTQYF.

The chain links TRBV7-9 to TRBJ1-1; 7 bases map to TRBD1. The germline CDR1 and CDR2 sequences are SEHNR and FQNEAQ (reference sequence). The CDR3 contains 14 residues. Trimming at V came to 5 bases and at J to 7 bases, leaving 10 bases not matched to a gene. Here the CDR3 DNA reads TGTGCCAGCAGCCAGTGGGTGGGGGACAGTGAAGCTTTCTTT. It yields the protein CASSQWVGDSEAFF. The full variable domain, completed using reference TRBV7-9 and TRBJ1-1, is DTGVSQNPRHKITKRGQNVTFRCDPISEHNRLYWYRQTLGQGPEFLTYFQNEAQLEKSRLLSDRFSAERPKGSFSTLEIQRTEQGDSAMYLCASSQWVGDSEAFFGQGTRLTVV.

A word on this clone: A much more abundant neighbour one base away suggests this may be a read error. The CDR3 DNA sequence: TGTGCCAGCAGCCAAGATTCTAGCGGGGGGACCGGGGAGCTGTTTTTT. Encoded protein: CASSQDSSGGTGELFF. The chain uses TRBV4-2 and TRBJ2-2; TRBD2 aligns across 11 bases. The CDR3 is 16 amino acids. The ends lost 0 bases at V and 5 bases at J; junction bases unmatched: 2. The germline V gene has CDR1 LGHNA and CDR2 YNFKEQ.

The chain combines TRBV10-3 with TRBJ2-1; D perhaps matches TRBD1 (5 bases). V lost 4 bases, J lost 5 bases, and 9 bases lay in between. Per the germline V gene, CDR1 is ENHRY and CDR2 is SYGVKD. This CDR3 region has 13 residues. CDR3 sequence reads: CAISVKQDNEQFF. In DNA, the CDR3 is TGTGCCATCAGTGTAAAACAGGACAATGAGCAGTTCTTC.

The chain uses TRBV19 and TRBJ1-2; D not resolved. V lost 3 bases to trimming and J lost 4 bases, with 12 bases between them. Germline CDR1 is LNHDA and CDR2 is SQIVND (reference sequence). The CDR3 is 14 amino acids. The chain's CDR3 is CASSIPGMVYGYTF. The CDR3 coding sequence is TGTGCCAGTAGTATTCCAGGAATGGTCTATGGCTACACCTTC. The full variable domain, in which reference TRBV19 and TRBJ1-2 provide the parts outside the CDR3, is DGGITQSPKYLFRKEGQNVTLSCEQNLNHDAMYWYRQDPGQGLRLIYYSQIVNDFQKGDIAEGYSVSREKKESFPLTVTSAQKNPTAFYLCASSIPGMVYGYTFGSGTRLTVV.